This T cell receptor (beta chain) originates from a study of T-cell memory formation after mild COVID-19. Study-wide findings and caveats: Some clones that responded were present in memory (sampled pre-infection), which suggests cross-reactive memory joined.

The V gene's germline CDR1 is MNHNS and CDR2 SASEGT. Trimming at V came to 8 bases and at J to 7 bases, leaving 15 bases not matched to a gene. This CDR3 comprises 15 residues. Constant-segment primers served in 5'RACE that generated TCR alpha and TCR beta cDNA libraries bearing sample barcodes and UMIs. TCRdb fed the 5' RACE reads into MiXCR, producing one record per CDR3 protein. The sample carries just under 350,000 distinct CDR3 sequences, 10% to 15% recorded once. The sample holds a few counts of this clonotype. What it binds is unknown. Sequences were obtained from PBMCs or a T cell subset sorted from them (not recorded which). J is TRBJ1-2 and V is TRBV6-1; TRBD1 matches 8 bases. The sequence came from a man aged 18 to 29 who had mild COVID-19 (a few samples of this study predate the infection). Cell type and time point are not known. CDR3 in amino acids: CASGTAGQGARGYTF. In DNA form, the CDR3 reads TGTGCCAGCGGTACCGCTGGTCAGGGGGCTCGTGGCTACACCTTC.